The present entry profiles one TCR beta chain with its context. Its cognate antigen is unknown. The germline V and J ends were trimmed by 5 bases and 6 bases, with 17 bases remaining between them. This CDR3 is 15 amino acids long. Germline lookup yields CDR1 LNHNV and CDR2 YYDKDF (reference sequence). The data were taken from a study of cytomegalovirus exposure and HLA in healthy donors. Study-level points and caveats: It was likely that a cluster of highly shared sequence variants was a sequencing artifact. Prior analysis indicated that the majority of TCR beta V segments exhibited productivity approximately 87% or approximately 30% of the time. It was reported that TCR beta sequences correctly inferred the HLA-A and HLA-B alleles for most subjects.

Both 60 Vbeta primers and 13 Jbeta primers went into the PCR. TCRdb's table, derived via immunoSEQ multiplex PCR, lists solely in-frame clones and lacks some. The sample includes about 160,000 clones. The sequenced sample was PBMCs. The clonotype comes from a young man in good health and CMV-seronegative. The rearrangement uses TRBV15 and TRBJ1-5; D perhaps matches TRBD1 (5 bases). The CDR3 DNA sequence: TGTGCCACCAGCGGCGGACACCCCTTCGCTCAGCCCCAGCATTTT. This codes for CATSGGHPFAQPQHF.